One and the same sample provided the 18 T cell receptor beta chains below, sequenced in a study of T cell responses to AZD1222 COVID-19 vaccine. Sequencing used immunoSEQ multiplex PCR; TCRdb keeps in-frame clones, though not all of them. The sample includes 75,000 to 100,000 clones, 86% of them seen just once. The specimen was peripheral blood, collected on day 0 of AZD1222 vaccination. The source is an adult in good health.

The chain joins TRBV9 to TRBJ1-1, with 10 bases that match TRBD1. Germline trimming cut 0 bases from V and 2 bases from J; bases unmatched to any gene: 4. Per germline, CDR1 SGDLS and CDR2 YYNGEE. The CDR3 totals 16 residues. CDR3 loop: CASSVAGQGGNTEAFF. The CDR3 DNA follows: TGTGCCAGCAGCGTAGCCGGACAGGGGGGCAACACTGAAGCTTTCTTT. Full variable domain (rest looked up from reference TRBV9 and TRBJ1-1): DSGVTQTPKHLITATGQRVTLRCSPRSGDLSVYWYQQSLDQGLQFLIQYYNGEERAKGNILERFSAQQFPDLHSELNLSSLELGDSALYFCASSVAGQGGNTEAFFGQGTRLTVV.

V gene TRBV12-3 or TRBV12-4 combines with J gene TRBJ1-6; no definite D call. The CDR3 has 12 residues. V was pared by 3 bases and J by 8 bases, with 5 bases between. CDR3 loop: CASSLSYSPLHF. The CDR3 region has the DNA TGTGCCAGCAGTTTGAGTTATTCACCCCTCCACTTT.

This clone was seen once. The chain employs TRBV25-1 and TRBJ2-7, with a weak D call TRBD2 (6 bases). CDR1 and CDR2 from the germline V gene are MGHDK and SYGVNS. This CDR3 region has 12 residues. The ends were cut back, 3 bases at V and 7 bases at J, with 10 bases in the middle. The CDR3 region is CASSEAGREQYF. In DNA form, the CDR3 reads TGTGCCAGCAGTGAGGCGGGACGGGAGCAGTACTTC.

V and J are TRBV19 and TRBJ1-4; the match to TRBD1 covers 7 bases. V shed 6 bases and J 6 bases; nucleotides not matched to a gene: 7. The CDR3 sequence is 14 residues long. From germline, CDR1 is LNHDA and CDR2 SQIVND (reference sequence). The CDR3 loop reads CASSQQGSDEKLFF. CDR3 bases: TGTGCCAGTAGCCAACAGGGGTCGGATGAAAAACTGTTTTTT.

The chain links TRBV24-1 to TRBJ2-2; D is uncertain. Germline loops: CDR1 KGHDR, CDR2 SFDVKD. The length of the CDR3 is 16 residues. The ends were cut back, 10 bases at V and 0 bases at J, with 17 bases in the middle. CDR3 amino acids: CATHSLDGPNTGELFF. In DNA, the CDR3 is TGTGCCACTCACTCACTGGACGGACCGAACACCGGGGAGCTGTTTTTT.

This chain connects TRBV7-9 to TRBJ2-1, with 13 positions matching TRBD2. The CDR3 is 18 amino acids. Per germline, CDR1 SEHNR and CDR2 FQNEAQ (reference sequence). The junction had 7 bases not matched to a gene; V was cut back by 5 bases and J by 0 bases. CDR3 sequence reads: CASSPRTSGSRSYNEQFF. CDR3 sequence (DNA): TGTGCCAGCAGCCCCCGGACTAGCGGGAGTCGCTCCTACAATGAGCAGTTCTTC.

The chain has TRBV18 and TRBJ2-3; TRBD1 agrees at 9 bases. In germline, CDR1 is KGHSH, CDR2 LQKENI. CDR3 size: 15 residues. V lost 5 bases, J lost 4 bases, and 7 bases stayed unmatched. This CDR3 reads CASSIDRGVPDTQYF. The CDR3 coding sequence is TGTGCCAGCTCAATCGACAGGGGGGTTCCAGATACGCAGTATTTT.

This chain joins TRBV2 and TRBJ2-1; D ambiguous. Germline V lookup: CDR1 SNHLY, CDR2 FYNNEI. This CDR3 is built from 12 residues. Trimming took 4 bases from V and 4 from J, leaving 5 bases between them. CDR3: CASSGQYNEQFF. The CDR3 nucleotides read TGTGCCAGCAGTGGGCAGTACAATGAGCAGTTCTTC.

The chain is built from TRBV10-3 and TRBJ2-3; TRBD2 aligns across 7 bases. Per the germline V gene, CDR1 is ENHRY and CDR2 is SYGVKD. This CDR3 region has 15 residues. V dropped 8 bases and J dropped 6; count of bases not matched to a gene: 14. CDR3 sequence (DNA): TGTGCCATCCGGATCGGGGCGGGAGCCCCCGATACGCAGTATTTT. It yields the protein CAIRIGAGAPDTQYF.

The chain links TRBV7-2 to TRBJ1-2; D not certain. Trimming took off 4 bases at V and 4 bases at J, with 10 bases between the two ends. Looked up from germline, CDR1 is SGHTA and CDR2 is FQGNSA. This CDR3 has 13 residues. In DNA form, the CDR3 reads TGTGCCAGCAGCTCCCCGAGGAGCTATGGCTACACCTTC. Translated: CASSSPRSYGYTF.

The gene calls are TRBV19 and TRBJ1-5, with 8 bases aligning to TRBD1. The germline gives CDR1 LNHDA, CDR2 SQIVND (reference sequence). Trimming removed 4 bases from V and 4 bases from J; junction bases left unmatched: 9. The CDR3 is made up of 16 amino acids. The DNA of the CDR3 is TGTGCCAGTAGTAACAACCTCGGACAGGGTAATCAGCCCCAGCATTTT. Protein product: CASSNNLGQGNQPQHF.

The chain employs TRBV29-1 and TRBJ2-1, with TRBD2 matching over 7 bases. CDR3 length: 13 amino acids. Germline V CDR1 and CDR2: SQVTM, ANQGSEA. CDR3 nucleotides: TGCAGTTCCCGGGGGAGGGCATACAATGAGCAGTTCTTC. Its protein is CSSRGRAYNEQFF.

The chain uses TRBV30 and TRBJ1-3; weak D call: TRBD1 (5 bases). V lost 1 base and J lost 3, with 10 bases in between. This CDR3 has 14 residues. Germline V CDR1 and CDR2: GTSNPN, SVGIG (reference sequence). The CDR3 region has the DNA TGTGCCTGGAGTGCCGGGGGTGGTGGAAACACCATATATTTT. It is translated as CAWSAGGGGNTIYF.

This chain uses TRBV2 with TRBJ2-7, with 8 positions matching TRBD2. The V and J ends lost 6 bases and 6 bases, in that order; junction bases with no gene match: 10. The CDR3 runs to 14 residues. The germline CDR1 and CDR2 sequences are SNHLY and FYNNEI. The CDR3 coding sequence is TGTGCCAGCAGGAACCGGGAGGGATTGTTCGAGCAGTACTTC. This codes for CASRNREGLFEQYF. The variable domain in full, completed from reference TRBV2 and TRBJ2-7, reads EPEVTQTPSHQVTQMGQEVILRCVPISNHLYFYWYRQILGQKVEFLVSFYNNEISEKSEIFDDQFSVERPDGSNFTLKIRSTKLEDSAMYFCASRNREGLFEQYFGPGTRLTVT.

The V and J genes are TRBV11-1 and TRBJ2-5; D is possibly TRBD1 (6 bases). The CDR3 is 13 amino acids. Trimming took 2 bases from V and 2 from J, leaving 6 bases between them. The germline gives CDR1 SGHAT, CDR2 FQDESV (reference sequence). CDR3 protein: CASSLQGQETQYF. The CDR3 nucleotides are TGTGCCAGCAGCTTACAGGGGCAAGAGACCCAGTACTTC.

The CDR3 spells CAGTVPNSPLHF. The CDR3 DNA is TGTGCGGGAACAGTGCCGAATTCACCCCTCCACTTT. V and J are TRBV30 and TRBJ1-6; D unresolved. The CDR3 is 12 amino acids. Per germline, CDR1 GTSNPN and CDR2 SVGIG (reference sequence).

CDR3 nucleotide sequence: TGTGCCAGCAGTTTCGGAGAGACCCAGTACTTC. Protein product: CASSFGETQYF. This chain uses TRBV12-3 or TRBV12-4 with TRBJ2-5; D unresolved. This CDR3 contains 11 residues. The germline V and J ends were trimmed by 3 bases and 4 bases, with 3 bases remaining between them.

V is TRBV15 and J is TRBJ2-7; D not resolved. Germline V gene lookup returns CDR1 LNHNV and CDR2 YYDKDF (reference sequence). The ends were cut back, 0 bases at V and 2 bases at J, with 8 bases in the middle. There are 14 residues in the CDR3. CDR3 amino acids: CATSRDLQAYEQYF. CDR3 in DNA: TGTGCCACCAGCAGAGATCTCCAGGCCTACGAGCAGTACTTC.